Presented here are 19 T cell receptor beta chains from one specimen sequenced in a study of T cells in Graves' hyperthyroidism and ophthalmopathy. TCR beta CDR3 region amplification was performed from RNA transcripts. The primer set for the first-round RT-PCR of the TCR CDR3 was HTBI. MiXCR, run by TCRdb on the multiplex PCR reads, gives a single entry per CDR3 protein. This sample has about 400,000 distinct CDR3 sequences; about 14% occur once, and the top ten carry around 20%. The sequenced material came from blood. All receptors come from a woman aged 25-40 years with Graves' ophthalmopathy.

This clonotype was seen once. The rearrangement joins TRBV7-2 to TRBJ2-1; TRBD2 aligns across 14 bases. Trimming cost V 3 bases and J 4 bases; bases outside gene matches: 17. The CDR3 spans 21 residues. Germline V gene lookup returns CDR1 SGHTA and CDR2 FQGNSA. In DNA, the CDR3 is TGTGCCAGCAGCTTTGCCGGGACTAGCGGGGGCCCCACCGATATATACAATGAGCAGTTCTTC. Encoded protein: CASSFAGTSGGPTDIYNEQFF. Supplemented by reference TRBV7-2 and TRBJ2-1, the full variable domain reads GAGVSQSPSNKVTEKGKDVELRCDPISGHTALYWYRQSLGQGLEFLIYFQGNSAPDKSGLPSDRFSAERTGGSVSTLTIQRTQQEDSAVYLCASSFAGTSGGPTDIYNEQFFGPGTRLTVL.

This clonotype was observed a few times. The genes are TRBV28 and TRBJ1-3; 9 nucleotides align to TRBD1. Germline CDR1 reads MDHEN; CDR2 reads SYDVKM. This CDR3 comprises 16 residues. V dropped 4 bases and J dropped 4; count of bases not matched to a gene: 8. The CDR3 region is CASSSPGTGSGNTIYF. CDR3 nucleotide sequence: TGTGCCAGCAGTTCGCCGGGGACAGGGTCGGGAAACACCATATATTTT. Full variable domain (remainder filled in from reference TRBV28 and TRBJ1-3): DVKVTQSSRYLVKRTGEKVFLECVQDMDHENMFWYRQDPGLGLRLIYFSYDVKMKEKGDIPEGYSVSREKKERFSLILESASTNQTSMYLCASSSPGTGSGNTIYFGEGSWLTVV.

This clonotype was observed many times. V usage is TRBV11-3 and J usage is TRBJ2-2, with 14 nucleotides matching TRBD2. The CDR3 covers 16 residues. CDR1 is SGHNT and CDR2 is YENEEA in the germline V gene. After removal of 10 bases from V and 2 bases from J, the junction contained 6 bases not matched to a gene. CDR3 nucleotide sequence: TGTGCCACCGGACTAGCGGGGGGTTTCAACACCGGGGAGCTGTTTTTT. It specifies CATGLAGGFNTGELFF. Filled out from reference TRBV11-3 and TRBJ2-2, the complete variable domain reads EAGVVQSPRYKIIEKKQPVAFWCNPISGHNTLYWYLQNLGQGPELLIRYENEEAVDDSQLPKDRFSAERLKGVDSTLKIQPAELGDSAVYLCATGLAGGFNTGELFFGEGSRLTVL.

This clonotype is a singleton in its sample. This chain links TRBV7-9 with TRBJ2-7; D is perhaps TRBD1 or TRBD2 (5 bases each). Trimming removed 5 bases at V and 3 bases at J, with 20 bases between. The CDR3 is 16 residues long. The germline gives CDR1 SEHNR, CDR2 FQNEAQ (reference sequence). The DNA of the CDR3 is TGTGCCAGCAGCACCGCCGGGGCAGGGATTCACTACGAGCAGTACTTC. This gives the protein CASSTAGAGIHYEQYF.

This clonotype was counted ten times or more. The rearrangement uses TRBV13 and TRBJ1-5; 10 bases fit TRBD1. This CDR3 comprises 16 residues. J gave up 2 bases and V 4 bases, and 5 bases lay outside the gene matches. Germline V gene lookup returns CDR1 PRHDT and CDR2 FYEKMQ (reference sequence). The CDR3 here is CASSSAGQGGNQPQHF. The CDR3 DNA sequence: TGTGCCAGCAGCTCAGCAGGACAGGGGGGCAATCAGCCCCAGCATTTT.

The rearrangement links TRBV9 to TRBJ1-1; 7 bases agree with TRBD1. The germline CDR1 and CDR2 sequences are SGDLS and YYNGEE. The J segment lost 6 bases and the V segment lost 4 bases, leaving 9 bases of the junction unmatched. The length of the CDR3 is 14 residues. CDR3 sequence: CASSRGTESSEAFF. CDR3 in DNA: TGTGCCAGCAGCAGAGGGACAGAGTCGTCTGAAGCTTTCTTT.

Ten or more counts support this clonotype. The chain combines TRBV18 with TRBJ1-4, with D tentatively TRBD1 (6 bases). This CDR3 has 14 amino acids. V lost 3 bases, J lost 6 bases, and 11 bases lay in between. The germline V gene has CDR1 KGHSH and CDR2 LQKENI. The CDR3 DNA is TGTGCCAGCTCACCGTACAGGGATGATGAAAAACTGTTTTTT. This translates into CASSPYRDDEKLFF.

This clonotype came up many times. The genes are TRBV12-3 or TRBV12-4 and TRBJ2-5; either TRBD1 or TRBD2 may fit D (6 bases each). This CDR3 region has 15 residues. V lost 10 bases, J lost 3 bases, and 21 bases lay in between. CDR3 DNA: TGTGCCACTAGAGGGGGGTCCCTGGTGGAAGAGACCCAGTACTTC. As protein: CATRGGSLVEETQYF.

V gene TRBV5-6 combines with J gene TRBJ2-3; 7 bases agree with TRBD2. With 2 bases clipped from V and 7 bases from J, the junction kept 16 bases outside the gene matches. The CDR3 loop spans 17 amino acids. Germline V CDR1 and CDR2: SGHDT, YYEEEE. This CDR3 is CASSLQTSLGFFNTQYF. The CDR3 nucleotides are TGTGCCAGCAGCTTACAGACTAGCTTGGGGTTTTTTAATACGCAGTATTTT.

This clonotype was counted ten times or more. The genes are TRBV20-1 and TRBJ2-3, with D possibly matching TRBD2 (5 bases). Between the trimmed V and J ends, which lost 6 bases and 3 bases, there was a span of 19 bases. The CDR3 spans 15 residues. CDR1 and CDR2 (germline): DFQATT, SNEGSKA (reference sequence). CDR3 DNA: TGCAGTGCCCCGACGGCATTTGAGGGAACAGATACGCAGTATTTT. This gives the protein CSAPTAFEGTDTQYF.

This clonotype was seen a handful of times. This chain connects TRBV30 to TRBJ1-5; the match to TRBD1 covers 9 bases. The germline CDR1 and CDR2 sequences are GTSNPN and SVGIG (reference sequence). The CDR3 runs 15 residues. With V trimmed by 4 bases and J by 6 bases, 10 bases remained unmatched. The CDR3, as DNA: TGTGCCTGGACCCCACCGGACAGGGGTCCTCAGCCCCAGCATTTT. Encoded protein: CAWTPPDRGPQPQHF. The full variable domain, completed using reference TRBV30 and TRBJ1-5, is SQTIHQWPATLVQPVGSPLSLECTVEGTSNPNLYWYRQAAGRGLQLLFYSVGIGQISSEVPQNLSASRPQDRQFILSSKKLLLSDSGFYLCAWTPPDRGPQPQHFGDGTRLSIL.

This clonotype has at least ten counts. V usage is TRBV5-8 and J usage is TRBJ1-1; no reliable D call. Per the germline V gene, CDR1 is SGHTS and CDR2 is YDEGEE. The CDR3 runs to 16 residues. Trimming left V 0 bases short and J 2 bases short, with 14 bases between. CDR3: CASSLGPQVGNTEAFF. The CDR3 region has the DNA TGTGCCAGCAGCTTGGGTCCCCAGGTGGGAAACACTGAAGCTTTCTTT.

This clonotype was detected ten times or more. V gene TRBV30 combines with J gene TRBJ2-2, with D perhaps matching TRBD1 or TRBD2 (5 bases each). Germline CDR1 GTSNPN, CDR2 SVGIG (reference sequence). V lost 5 bases to trimming and J lost 2 bases, with 18 bases between them. The CDR3 has 16 amino acids. For the CDR3, the DNA is TGTGCCTGGCGACAGACCGGGACGGTTAACACCGGGGAGCTGTTTTTT. Translation gives CAWRQTGTVNTGELFF.

This chain links TRBV2 with TRBJ2-5; 10 nucleotides line up with TRBD2. Per germline, CDR1 SNHLY and CDR2 FYNNEI. J lost 2 bases, V lost 4 bases, and 4 bases had no gene match. The CDR3 length is 15 residues. The DNA for the CDR3 is TGTGCCAGCAGTGGACTAGCGGGTTTACAAGAGACCCAGTACTTC. It specifies CASSGLAGLQETQYF.

This clonotype has at least ten counts. DNA of the CDR3: TGTGCCAGCAGCTTAAGGGGCCGGGTTCAGAATTCACCCCTCCACTTT. It codes for CASSLRGRVQNSPLHF. This chain links TRBV7-2 with TRBJ1-6; a weak D match, TRBD1 (5 bases). Germline assignment: CDR1 SGHTA and CDR2 FQGNSA. The ends were cut back, 2 bases at V and 7 bases at J, with 15 bases in the middle. The CDR3 is 16 amino acids.

This clonotype has more than one count but fewer than ten. CDR3 amino acids: CATAGLNTEAFF. The CDR3, as DNA: TGTGCCACCGCAGGGCTGAACACTGAAGCTTTCTTT. The chain couples TRBV27 to TRBJ1-1; maybe TRBD1 (5 bases). CDR1 MNHEY and CDR2 SMNVEV come from the germline V gene (reference sequence). The CDR3 spans 12 residues. V lost 10 bases and J lost 0, with 9 bases in between.

This clonotype was detected many times. The chain links TRBV11-2 to TRBJ2-1, with 10 positions matching TRBD2. The CDR3 is 18 residues long. Germline V gene lookup returns CDR1 SGHAT and CDR2 FQNNGV. V shed 1 base and J 7 bases; nucleotides not matched to a gene: 13. The CDR3 reads CASSLANPGTSDKNEQFF. CDR3 DNA sequence: TGTGCCAGCAGCTTAGCGAACCCCGGGACTAGCGATAAGAATGAGCAGTTCTTC. The full variable domain, rest sourced from reference TRBV11-2 and TRBJ2-1, is EAGVAQSPRYKIIEKRQSVAFWCNPISGHATLYWYQQILGQGPKLLIQFQNNGVVDDSQLPKDRFSAERLKGVDSTLKIQPAKLEDSAVYLCASSLANPGTSDKNEQFFGPGTRLTVL.

This clonotype was detected many times. The chain uses TRBV6-1 and TRBJ2-4; 7 bases are shared with TRBD1. V trimming: 8 bases; J trimming: 8 bases; junction bases outside the gene matches: 9. Germline V gene data show CDR1 as MNHNS and CDR2 as SASEGT. This CDR3 has 13 amino acids. CDR3 nucleotide sequence: TGTGCCAGCGGCGGACAGGAGATAGACATTCAGTACTTC. Translating gives CASGGQEIDIQYF.

This clonotype has a count of ten or more. This chain uses TRBV2 with TRBJ2-7; 9 bases map to TRBD1. V was clipped by 6 bases and J by 4 bases; unmatched bases: 10. This CDR3 has 15 amino acids. CDR1 is SNHLY and CDR2 is FYNNEI in the germline V gene. The CDR3 is CASSQGQGVRYEQYF. The CDR3 nucleotides read TGTGCCAGCAGCCAGGGACAGGGAGTAAGATACGAGCAGTACTTC.